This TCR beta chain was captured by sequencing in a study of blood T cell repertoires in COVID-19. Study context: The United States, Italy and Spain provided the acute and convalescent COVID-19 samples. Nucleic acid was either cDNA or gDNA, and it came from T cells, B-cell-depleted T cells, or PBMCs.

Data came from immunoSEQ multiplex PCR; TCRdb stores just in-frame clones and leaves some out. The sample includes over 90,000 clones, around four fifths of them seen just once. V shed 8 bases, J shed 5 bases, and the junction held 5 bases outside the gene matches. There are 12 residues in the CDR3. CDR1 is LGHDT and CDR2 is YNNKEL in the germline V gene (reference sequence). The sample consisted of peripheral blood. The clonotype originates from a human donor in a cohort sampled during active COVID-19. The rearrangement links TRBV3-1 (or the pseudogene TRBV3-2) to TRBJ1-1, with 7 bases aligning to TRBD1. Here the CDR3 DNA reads TGTGCCAGCCAGGGGGAGGCTACTGAAGCTTTCTTT. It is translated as CASQGEATEAFF.